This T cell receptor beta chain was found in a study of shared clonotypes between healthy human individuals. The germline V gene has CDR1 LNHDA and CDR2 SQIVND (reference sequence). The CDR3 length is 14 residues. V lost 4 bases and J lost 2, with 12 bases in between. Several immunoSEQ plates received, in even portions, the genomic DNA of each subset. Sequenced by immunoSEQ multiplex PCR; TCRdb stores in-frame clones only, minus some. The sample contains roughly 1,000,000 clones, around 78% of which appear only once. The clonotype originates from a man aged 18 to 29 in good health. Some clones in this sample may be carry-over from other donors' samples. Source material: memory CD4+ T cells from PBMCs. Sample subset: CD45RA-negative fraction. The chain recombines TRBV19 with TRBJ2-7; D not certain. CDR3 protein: CASSTTNLAYEQYF. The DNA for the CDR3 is TGTGCCAGTAGTACCACCAATCTAGCCTACGAGCAGTACTTC. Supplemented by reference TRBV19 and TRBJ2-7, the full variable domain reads DGGITQSPKYLFRKEGQNVTLSCEQNLNHDAMYWYRQDPGQGLRLIYYSQIVNDFQKGDIAEGYSVSREKKESFPLTVTSAQKNPTAFYLCASSTTNLAYEQYFGPGTRLTVT.